The 14 T cell receptor beta chains given below trace back to one sample, sequenced in a study of T cell clones after liver transplantation. Repertoires were generated with immunoSEQ multiplex PCR, while TCRdb's copy carries only in-frame clones and drops some. This table has some 70,000 clones, 80% appearing once. This specimen was CD4+ T cells from blood, taken before liver transplant. The receptors stem from a human donor who received a liver transplant.

V and J are TRBV6-6 and TRBJ2-1; no clear D. Trimming stripped 0 bases from V and 7 bases from J, with 13 bases between. This CDR3 spans 15 amino acids. The germline V gene has CDR1 MNHNY and CDR2 SVGAGI (reference sequence). The chain's CDR3 is CASSYSHAAGNEQFF. DNA of the CDR3: TGTGCCAGCAGTTACTCGCACGCGGCTGGGAATGAGCAGTTCTTC.

The chain is built from TRBV5-1 and TRBJ2-5; weak D call: TRBD2 (5 bases). The CDR3 extends over 14 amino acids. Trimming shortened V by 4 bases and J by 4 bases, and 14 bases separated the two germline ends. CDR1 SGHRS and CDR2 YFSETQ come from the germline V gene. DNA for the CDR3: TGCGCCAGCAGCCTCCAAGGTGCGGGAGAGACCCAGTACTTC. This sequence encodes CASSLQGAGETQYF.

The chain couples TRBV30 to TRBJ2-7, with D possibly matching TRBD2 (6 bases). Trimming removed 6 bases at V and 0 bases at J, with 9 bases between. Germline CDR1 GTSNPN, CDR2 SVGIG (reference sequence). This CDR3 region has 12 residues. The CDR3 protein is CACSGYSYEQYF. CDR3 sequence (DNA): TGTGCCTGCAGCGGGTACTCCTACGAGCAGTACTTC.

V and J are TRBV27 and TRBJ1-1; 7 bases map to TRBD1. V lost 5 bases, J lost 0 bases, and 6 bases stayed unmatched. The CDR3 totals 15 residues. Germline CDR1 MNHEY, CDR2 SMNVEV (reference sequence). For the CDR3, the DNA is TGTGCCAGCAGTCCCCGGGGACAGATGAACACTGAAGCTTTCTTT. Its protein is CASSPRGQMNTEAFF.

The chain has TRBV5-1 and TRBJ2-5, with TRBD1 matching over 9 bases. V gave up 3 bases and J gave up 5 bases; unmatched junction bases: 8. The CDR3 covers 15 residues. The germline V gene encodes CDR1 SGHRS and CDR2 YFSETQ. In nucleotides, the CDR3 is TGCGCCAGCAGCTATAGGACAGGGGTCTGGGAGACCCAGTACTTC. Protein product: CASSYRTGVWETQYF.

This clone has a handful of counts. The rearrangement uses TRBV28 and TRBJ1-2, with D possibly matching TRBD1 (5 bases). Trimming stripped 7 bases from V and 4 bases from J, with 19 bases between. The germline V gene encodes CDR1 MDHEN and CDR2 SYDVKM. The CDR3 extends over 15 amino acids. Here the CDR3 reads CASTPAGTAAYGYTF. The CDR3 DNA follows: TGTGCCAGCACCCCTGCCGGGACGGCTGCCTATGGCTACACCTTC.

The rearrangement joins TRBV2 to TRBJ2-3; D call uncertain. Germline CDR1 and CDR2: SNHLY and FYNNEI. V was shortened by 2 bases and J by 8 bases, with 11 bases between the two germline ends. The CDR3 consists of 13 residues. CDR3 amino acids: CASSELASVTQYF. The DNA of the CDR3 is TGTGCCAGCAGTGAACTGGCATCAGTTACGCAGTATTTT.

The CDR3 loop reads CAWSPPHRGGNTIYF. The CDR3 coding sequence is TGTGCCTGGAGTCCACCCCATCGGGGTGGAAACACCATATATTTT. This chain joins TRBV30 and TRBJ1-3; D gene unclear. Germline lookup yields CDR1 GTSNPN and CDR2 SVGIG (reference sequence). The CDR3 contains 15 residues. V lost 2 bases to trimming and J lost 3 bases, with 14 bases between them.

The V and J genes are TRBV11-3 and TRBJ2-1, with 8 positions matching TRBD1. Germline V gene data show CDR1 as SGHNT and CDR2 as YENEEA. V dropped 4 bases and J dropped 6; count of bases not matched to a gene: 8. This CDR3 has 15 amino acids. CDR3 protein: CASSSRTGPSNEQFF. The CDR3 DNA follows: TGTGCCAGCAGCTCCCGGACAGGGCCCTCCAATGAGCAGTTCTTC.

The chain recombines TRBV10-2 with TRBJ1-2; 9 bases are a match to TRBD1. Germline CDR1 reads WSHSY; CDR2 reads SAAADI. Unmatched junction bases numbered 11, after V lost 4 bases and J lost 2 bases. The CDR3 contains 17 residues. For the CDR3, the DNA is TGCGCCAGCAGTGGGGGGACAGGGCAAGAATTAAACTATGGCTACACCTTC. This gives the protein CASSGGTGQELNYGYTF.

The chain combines TRBV15 with TRBJ2-1; D might be TRBD1 (5 bases). This CDR3 region has 14 residues. Per the germline V gene, CDR1 is LNHNV and CDR2 is YYDKDF (reference sequence). The V gene lost 4 bases and the J gene lost 4 bases, with 11 bases spanning the gap. CDR3 in DNA: TGTGCCACCAGCACCGCAGGGCTTTACAATGAGCAGTTCTTC. Protein sequence: CATSTAGLYNEQFF. The variable domain in full, completed from reference TRBV15 and TRBJ2-1, reads DAMVIQNPRYQVTQFGKPVTLSCSQTLNHNVMYWYQQKSSQAPKLLFHYYDKDFNNEADTPDNFQSRRPNTSFCFLDIRSPGLGDTAMYLCATSTAGLYNEQFFGPGTRLTVL.

This clone was recorded a few times. This chain connects TRBV10-1 to TRBJ2-7, with TRBD2 identical over 7 bases. Trimming at V came to 2 bases and at J to 0 bases, leaving 1 base not matched to a gene. CDR3 length equals 14 residues. From germline, CDR1 is WNHNN and CDR2 SYGVQD (reference sequence). CDR3 residues: CASSEREGSYEQYF. The CDR3, as DNA: TGCGCCAGCAGTGAGAGGGAGGGCTCCTACGAGCAGTACTTC.

V usage is TRBV27 and J usage is TRBJ1-2, with 10 nucleotides matching TRBD1. The CDR3 has 15 amino acids. Germline-derived CDR1 and CDR2 are MNHEY and SMNVEV (reference sequence). The ends lost 4 bases at V and 5 bases at J; junction bases unmatched: 7. The CDR3 DNA sequence: TGTGCCAGCAGTTCCACGGACAGGGGGATTTATGGCTACACCTTC. The encoded protein is CASSSTDRGIYGYTF.

The chain links TRBV5-1 to TRBJ2-3, with 12 bases identical to TRBD2. J lost 0 bases, V lost 4 bases, and 3 bases had no gene match. The CDR3 runs 16 residues. CDR1 SGHRS and CDR2 YFSETQ come from the germline V gene. The CDR3: CASSPLAGGSTDTQYF. CDR3 DNA sequence: TGCGCCAGCAGCCCGCTAGCGGGGGGGAGCACAGATACGCAGTATTTT.